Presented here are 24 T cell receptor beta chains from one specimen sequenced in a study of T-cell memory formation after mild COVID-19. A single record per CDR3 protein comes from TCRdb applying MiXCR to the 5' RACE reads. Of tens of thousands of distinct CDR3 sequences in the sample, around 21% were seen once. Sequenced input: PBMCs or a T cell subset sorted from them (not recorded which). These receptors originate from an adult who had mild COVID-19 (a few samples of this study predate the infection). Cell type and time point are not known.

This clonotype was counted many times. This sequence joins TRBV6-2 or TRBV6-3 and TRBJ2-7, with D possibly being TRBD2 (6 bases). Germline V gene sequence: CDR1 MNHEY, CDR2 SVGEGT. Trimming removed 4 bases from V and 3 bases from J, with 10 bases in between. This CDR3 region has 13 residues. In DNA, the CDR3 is TGTGCCAGCAGTTGGAGGGGATACTACGAGCAGTACTTC. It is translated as CASSWRGYYEQYF.

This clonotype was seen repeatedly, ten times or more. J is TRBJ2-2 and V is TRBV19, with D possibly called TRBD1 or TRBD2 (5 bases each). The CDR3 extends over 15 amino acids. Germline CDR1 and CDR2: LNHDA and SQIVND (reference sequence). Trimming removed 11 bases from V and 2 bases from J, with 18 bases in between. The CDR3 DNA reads TGTGCCTCTAGAACCGGGACCCTAAACACCGGGGAGCTGTTTTTT. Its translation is CASRTGTLNTGELFF.

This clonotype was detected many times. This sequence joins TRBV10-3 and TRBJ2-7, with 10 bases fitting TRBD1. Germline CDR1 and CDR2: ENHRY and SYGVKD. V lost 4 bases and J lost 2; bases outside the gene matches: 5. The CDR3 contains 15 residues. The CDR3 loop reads CAISGKDRGTYEQYF. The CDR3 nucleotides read TGTGCCATCAGTGGCAAGGACAGGGGGACCTACGAGCAGTACTTC.

CDR3 nucleotides: TGTGCCAGCAGCTTGCGGGGTTCCCACGAGCAGTACTTC. This codes for CASSLRGSHEQYF. The J gene is TRBJ2-7, the V gene TRBV7-2; D may be TRBD2 (6 bases). This CDR3 has 13 amino acids. V lost 3 bases and J lost 5, with 11 bases in between. Germline lookup yields CDR1 SGHTA and CDR2 FQGNSA.

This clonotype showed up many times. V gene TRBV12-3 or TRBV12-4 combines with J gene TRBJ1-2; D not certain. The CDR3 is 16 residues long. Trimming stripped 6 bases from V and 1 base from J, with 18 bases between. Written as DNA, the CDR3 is TGTGCCAGCAGGGCGAGACTCAGGAGGAATAACTATGGCTACACCTTC. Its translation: CASRARLRRNNYGYTF.

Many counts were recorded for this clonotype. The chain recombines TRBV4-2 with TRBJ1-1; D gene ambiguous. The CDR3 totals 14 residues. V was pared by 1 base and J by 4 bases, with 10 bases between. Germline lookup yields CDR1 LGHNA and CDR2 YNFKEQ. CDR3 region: CASSQAVVGTEAFF. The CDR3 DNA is TGTGCCAGCAGCCAAGCTGTAGTTGGCACTGAAGCTTTCTTT.

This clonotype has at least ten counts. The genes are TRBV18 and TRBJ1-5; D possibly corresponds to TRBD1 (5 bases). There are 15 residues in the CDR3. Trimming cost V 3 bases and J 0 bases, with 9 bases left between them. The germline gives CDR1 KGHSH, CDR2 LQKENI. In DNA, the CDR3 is TGTGCCAGCTCACCCGACAGCTATAGCAATCAGCCCCAGCATTTT. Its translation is CASSPDSYSNQPQHF.

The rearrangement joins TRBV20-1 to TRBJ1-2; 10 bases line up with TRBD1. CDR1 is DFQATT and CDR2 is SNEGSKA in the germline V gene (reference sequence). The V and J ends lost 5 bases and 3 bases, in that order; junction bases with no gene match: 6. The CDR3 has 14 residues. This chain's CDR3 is CSAPRQGADYGYTF. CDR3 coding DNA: TGCAGTGCTCCGAGACAGGGGGCTGACTATGGCTACACCTTC.

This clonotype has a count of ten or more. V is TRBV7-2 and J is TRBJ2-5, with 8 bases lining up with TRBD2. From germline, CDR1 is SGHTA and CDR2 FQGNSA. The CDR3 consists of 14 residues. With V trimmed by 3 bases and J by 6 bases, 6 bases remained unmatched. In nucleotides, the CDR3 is TGTGCCAGCAGCTTCCAAGGACTAGCTAAGACCCAGTACTTC. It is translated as CASSFQGLAKTQYF.

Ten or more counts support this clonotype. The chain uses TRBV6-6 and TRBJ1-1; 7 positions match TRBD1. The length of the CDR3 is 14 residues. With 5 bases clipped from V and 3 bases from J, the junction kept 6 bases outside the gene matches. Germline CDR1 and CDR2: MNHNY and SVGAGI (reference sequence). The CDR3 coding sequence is TGTGCCAGCAGTCCAGGGGGAAGGTACACTGAAGCTTTCTTT. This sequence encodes CASSPGGRYTEAFF.

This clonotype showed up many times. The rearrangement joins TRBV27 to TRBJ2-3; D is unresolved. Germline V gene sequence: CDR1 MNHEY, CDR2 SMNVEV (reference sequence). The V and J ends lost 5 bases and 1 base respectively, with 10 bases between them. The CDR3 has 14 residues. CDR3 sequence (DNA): TGTGCCAGCAGTCCCCACCTGGGCACAGATACGCAGTATTTT. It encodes CASSPHLGTDTQYF.

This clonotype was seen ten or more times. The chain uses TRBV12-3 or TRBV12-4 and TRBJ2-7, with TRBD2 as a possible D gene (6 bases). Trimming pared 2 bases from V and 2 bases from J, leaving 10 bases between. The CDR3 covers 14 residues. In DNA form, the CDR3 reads TGTGCCAGCAGTTTAAGGGCGGGAACCTACGAGCAGTACTTC. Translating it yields CASSLRAGTYEQYF.

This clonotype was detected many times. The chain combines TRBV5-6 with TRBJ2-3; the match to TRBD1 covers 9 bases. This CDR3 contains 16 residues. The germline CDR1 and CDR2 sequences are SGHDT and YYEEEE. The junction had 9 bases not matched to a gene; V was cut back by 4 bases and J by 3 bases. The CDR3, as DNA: TGTGCCAGCAGCCCCGTACGGGACAGGGAAACAGATACGCAGTATTTT. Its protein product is CASSPVRDRETDTQYF.

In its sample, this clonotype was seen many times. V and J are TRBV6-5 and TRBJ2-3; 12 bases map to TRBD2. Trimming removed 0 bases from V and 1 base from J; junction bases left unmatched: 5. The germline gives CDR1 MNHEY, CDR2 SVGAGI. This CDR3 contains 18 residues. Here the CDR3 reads CASSYSLAGGGGTDTQYF. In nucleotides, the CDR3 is TGTGCCAGCAGTTACTCCCTAGCGGGAGGGGGAGGCACAGATACGCAGTATTTT.

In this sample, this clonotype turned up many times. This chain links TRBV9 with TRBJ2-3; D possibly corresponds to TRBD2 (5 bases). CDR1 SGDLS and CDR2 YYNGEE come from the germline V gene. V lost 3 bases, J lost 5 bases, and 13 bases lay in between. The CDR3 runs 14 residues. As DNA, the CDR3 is TGTGCCAGCAGCGCGGCAGGCGGGCTAGATACGCAGTATTTT. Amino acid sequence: CASSAAGGLDTQYF.

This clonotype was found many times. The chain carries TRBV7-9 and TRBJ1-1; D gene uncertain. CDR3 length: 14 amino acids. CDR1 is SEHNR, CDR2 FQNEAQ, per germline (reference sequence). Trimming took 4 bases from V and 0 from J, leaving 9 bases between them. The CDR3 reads CASSSGSMNTEAFF. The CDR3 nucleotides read TGTGCCAGCAGCTCTGGATCCATGAACACTGAAGCTTTCTTT.

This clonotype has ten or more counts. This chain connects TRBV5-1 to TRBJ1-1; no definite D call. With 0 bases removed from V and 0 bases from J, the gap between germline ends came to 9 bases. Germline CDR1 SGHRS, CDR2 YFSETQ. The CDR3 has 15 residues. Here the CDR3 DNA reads TGCGCCAGCAGCTTGGGTGGCGGCATGAACACTGAAGCTTTCTTT. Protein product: CASSLGGGMNTEAFF.

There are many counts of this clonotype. The CDR3 spells CAWSVRGNQPQHF. The CDR3 coding sequence is TGTGCCTGGAGTGTTCGGGGGAATCAGCCCCAGCATTTT. The chain combines TRBV30 with TRBJ1-5, with D perhaps TRBD1 (5 bases). Trimming shortened V by 0 bases and J by 4 bases, and 7 bases separated the two germline ends. CDR3 length: 13 amino acids. Germline V gives CDR1 GTSNPN, CDR2 SVGIG (reference sequence). Together with reference TRBV30 and TRBJ1-5, the CDR3 gives the full variable domain: SQTIHQWPATLVQPVGSPLSLECTVEGTSNPNLYWYRQAAGRGLQLLFYSVGIGQISSEVPQNLSASRPQDRQFILSSKKLLLSDSGFYLCAWSVRGNQPQHFGDGTRLSIL.

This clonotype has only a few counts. CDR3 region: CASSQGQGFGYTF. The CDR3 nucleotides read TGTGCCAGCAGTCAGGGACAGGGATTCGGCTACACCTTC. The rearrangement links TRBV12-3 or TRBV12-4 to TRBJ1-2; TRBD1 matches at 9 bases. The trim removed 5 bases at V and 8 bases at J, leaving 6 bases unmatched. There are 13 residues in the CDR3.

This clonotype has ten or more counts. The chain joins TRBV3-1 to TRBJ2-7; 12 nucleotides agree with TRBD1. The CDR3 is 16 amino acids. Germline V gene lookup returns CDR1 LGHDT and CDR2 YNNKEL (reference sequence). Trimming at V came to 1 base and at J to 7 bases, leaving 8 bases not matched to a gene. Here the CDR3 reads CASSQGTGTGGREQYF. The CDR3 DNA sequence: TGTGCCAGCAGCCAAGGTACCGGGACAGGGGGCAGGGAGCAGTACTTC.

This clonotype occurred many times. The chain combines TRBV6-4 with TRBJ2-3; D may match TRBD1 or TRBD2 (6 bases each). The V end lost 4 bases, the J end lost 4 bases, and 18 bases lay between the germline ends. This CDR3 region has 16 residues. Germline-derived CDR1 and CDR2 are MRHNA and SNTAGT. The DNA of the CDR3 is TGTGCCAGCAGTGCCCGACGGCAGGGGAGGTCAGATACGCAGTATTTT. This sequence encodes CASSARRQGRSDTQYF.

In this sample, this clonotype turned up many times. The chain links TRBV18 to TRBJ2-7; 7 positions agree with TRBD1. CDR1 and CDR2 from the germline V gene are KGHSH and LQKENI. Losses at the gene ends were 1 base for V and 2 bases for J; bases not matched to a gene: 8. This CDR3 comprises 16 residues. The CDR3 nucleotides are TGTGCCAGCTCACCACAAGAACCGGGACAGACCTACGAGCAGTACTTC. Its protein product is CASSPQEPGQTYEQYF.

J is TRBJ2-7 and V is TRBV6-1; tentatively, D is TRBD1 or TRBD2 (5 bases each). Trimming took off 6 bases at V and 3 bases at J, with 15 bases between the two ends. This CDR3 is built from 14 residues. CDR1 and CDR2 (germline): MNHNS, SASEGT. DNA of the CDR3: TGTGCCAGCAGGGGGGACGGAGGAGACTACGAGCAGTACTTC. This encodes CASRGDGGDYEQYF.

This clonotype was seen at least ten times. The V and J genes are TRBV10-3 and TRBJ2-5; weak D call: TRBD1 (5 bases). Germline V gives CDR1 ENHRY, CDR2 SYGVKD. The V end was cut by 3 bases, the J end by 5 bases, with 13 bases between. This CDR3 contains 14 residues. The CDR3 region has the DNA TGTGCCATCAGTGACGCCAGGGTCGAGGAGACCCAGTACTTC. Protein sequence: CAISDARVEETQYF.